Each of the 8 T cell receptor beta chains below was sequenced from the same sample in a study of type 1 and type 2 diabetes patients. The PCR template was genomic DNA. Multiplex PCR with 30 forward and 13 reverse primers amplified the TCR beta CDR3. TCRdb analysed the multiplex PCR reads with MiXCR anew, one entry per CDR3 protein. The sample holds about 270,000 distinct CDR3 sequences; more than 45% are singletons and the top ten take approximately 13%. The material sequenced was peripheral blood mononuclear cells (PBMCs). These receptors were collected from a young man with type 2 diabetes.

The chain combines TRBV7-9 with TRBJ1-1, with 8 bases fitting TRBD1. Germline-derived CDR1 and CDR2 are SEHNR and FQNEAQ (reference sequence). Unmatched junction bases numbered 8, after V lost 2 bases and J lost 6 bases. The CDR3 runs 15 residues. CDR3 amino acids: CASSLYPGQDSEAFF. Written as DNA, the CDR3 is TGTGCCAGCAGCTTATATCCGGGACAGGACTCTGAAGCTTTCTTT.

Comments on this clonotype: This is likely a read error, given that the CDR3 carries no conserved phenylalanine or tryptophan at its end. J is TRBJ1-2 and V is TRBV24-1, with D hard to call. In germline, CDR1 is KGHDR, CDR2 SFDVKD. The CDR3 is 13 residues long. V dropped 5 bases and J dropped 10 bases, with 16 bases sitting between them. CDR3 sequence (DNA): TGTGCCACCAGTGGTCCCGGCAACTCTGACTACACCTCC. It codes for CATSGPGNSDYTS.

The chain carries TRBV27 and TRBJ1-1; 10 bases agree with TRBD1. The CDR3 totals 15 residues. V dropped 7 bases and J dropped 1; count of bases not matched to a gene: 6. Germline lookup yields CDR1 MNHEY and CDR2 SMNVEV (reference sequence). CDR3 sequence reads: CASKTGGLTNTEAFF. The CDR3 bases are TGTGCCAGCAAGACAGGGGGCTTGACGAACACTGAAGCTTTCTTT.

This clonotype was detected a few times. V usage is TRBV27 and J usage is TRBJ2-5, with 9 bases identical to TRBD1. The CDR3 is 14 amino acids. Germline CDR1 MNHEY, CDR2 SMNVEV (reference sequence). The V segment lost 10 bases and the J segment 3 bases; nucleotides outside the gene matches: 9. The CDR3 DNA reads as TGTGCCACTGCGTGGGGGGACAGGGAAGAGACCCAGTACTTC. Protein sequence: CATAWGDREETQYF.

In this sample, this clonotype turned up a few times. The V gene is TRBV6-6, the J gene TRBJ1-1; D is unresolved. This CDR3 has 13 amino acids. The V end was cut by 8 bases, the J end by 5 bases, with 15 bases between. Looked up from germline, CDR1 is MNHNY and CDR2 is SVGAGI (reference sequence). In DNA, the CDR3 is TGTGCCAGCTATCTTCTGGTGGGGACTGAAGCTTTCTTT. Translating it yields CASYLLVGTEAFF.

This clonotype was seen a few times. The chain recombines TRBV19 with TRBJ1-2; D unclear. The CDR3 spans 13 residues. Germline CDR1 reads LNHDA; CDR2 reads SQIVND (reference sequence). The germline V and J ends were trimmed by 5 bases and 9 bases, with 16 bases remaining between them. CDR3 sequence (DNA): TGTGCCAGTAGTGACCCGTTAGAGTCGAGCTACACCTTC. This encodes CASSDPLESSYTF. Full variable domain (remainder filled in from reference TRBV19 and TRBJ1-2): DGGITQSPKYLFRKEGQNVTLSCEQNLNHDAMYWYRQDPGQGLRLIYYSQIVNDFQKGDIAEGYSVSREKKESFPLTVTSAQKNPTAFYLCASSDPLESSYTFGSGTRLTVV.

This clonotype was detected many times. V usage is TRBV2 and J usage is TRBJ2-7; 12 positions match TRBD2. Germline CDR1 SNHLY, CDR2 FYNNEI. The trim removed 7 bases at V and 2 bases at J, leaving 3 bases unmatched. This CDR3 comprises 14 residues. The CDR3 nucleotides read TGTGCCAGCAACGGACTAGCGGGACCCTACGAGCAGTACTTC. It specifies CASNGLAGPYEQYF.

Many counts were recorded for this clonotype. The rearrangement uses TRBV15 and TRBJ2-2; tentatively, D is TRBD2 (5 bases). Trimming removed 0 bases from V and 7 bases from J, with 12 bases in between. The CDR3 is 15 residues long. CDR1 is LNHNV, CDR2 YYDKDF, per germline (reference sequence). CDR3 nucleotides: TGTGCCACCAGCAGAGATCTCGGAAGCGGCGGGGAGCTGTTTTTT. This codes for CATSRDLGSGGELFF.